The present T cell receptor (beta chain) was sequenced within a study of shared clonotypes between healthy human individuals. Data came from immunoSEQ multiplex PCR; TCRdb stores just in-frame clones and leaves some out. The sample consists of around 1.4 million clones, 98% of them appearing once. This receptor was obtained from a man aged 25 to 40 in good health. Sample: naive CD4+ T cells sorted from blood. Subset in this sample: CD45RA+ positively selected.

In nucleotides, the CDR3 is TGTGCCAGTAAGGGTCTGGGTACCATATCTGGGGCCAACGTCCTGACTTTC. Translating it yields CASKGLGTISGANVLTF. The chain links TRBV19 to TRBJ2-6; unclear D gene. The CDR3 runs to 17 residues. V lost 7 bases and J lost 1, with 17 bases in between. Germline-derived CDR1 and CDR2 are LNHDA and SQIVND (reference sequence).